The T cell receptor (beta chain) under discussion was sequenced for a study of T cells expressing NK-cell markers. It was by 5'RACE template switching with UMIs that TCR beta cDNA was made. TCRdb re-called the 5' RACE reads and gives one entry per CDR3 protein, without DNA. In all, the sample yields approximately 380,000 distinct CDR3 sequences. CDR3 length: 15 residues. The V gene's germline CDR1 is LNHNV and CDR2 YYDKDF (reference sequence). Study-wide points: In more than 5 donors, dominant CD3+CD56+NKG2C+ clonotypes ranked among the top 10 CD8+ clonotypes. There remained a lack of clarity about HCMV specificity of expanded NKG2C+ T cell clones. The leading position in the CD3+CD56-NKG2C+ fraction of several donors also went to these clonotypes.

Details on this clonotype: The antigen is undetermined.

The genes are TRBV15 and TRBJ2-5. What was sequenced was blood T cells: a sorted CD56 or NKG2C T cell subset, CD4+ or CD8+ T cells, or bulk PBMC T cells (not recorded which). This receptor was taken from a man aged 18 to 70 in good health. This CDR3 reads CATSRVAAVQETQYF.